This T cell receptor (beta chain) was retrieved from a study of T cells of healthy individuals. Using its own MiXCR run on the 5' RACE reads, TCRdb lists one record per CDR3 protein. Among tens of thousands of distinct CDR3 sequences listed, 4% to 5.5% were seen once. The sample holds many counts of this clonotype. The CDR3 has 15 amino acids. Germline-derived CDR1 and CDR2 are SGHRS and YFSETQ. The V and J ends lost 3 bases and 0 bases respectively, with 10 bases between them. The chain combines TRBV5-1 with TRBJ2-1, with a weak D call TRBD1 (6 bases). The TCR was taken from a female donor in good health. CDR3 DNA: TGCGCCAGCAGCTCGGAAGGGGGCTCCTACAATGAGCAGTTCTTC. Its translation: CASSSEGGSYNEQFF.